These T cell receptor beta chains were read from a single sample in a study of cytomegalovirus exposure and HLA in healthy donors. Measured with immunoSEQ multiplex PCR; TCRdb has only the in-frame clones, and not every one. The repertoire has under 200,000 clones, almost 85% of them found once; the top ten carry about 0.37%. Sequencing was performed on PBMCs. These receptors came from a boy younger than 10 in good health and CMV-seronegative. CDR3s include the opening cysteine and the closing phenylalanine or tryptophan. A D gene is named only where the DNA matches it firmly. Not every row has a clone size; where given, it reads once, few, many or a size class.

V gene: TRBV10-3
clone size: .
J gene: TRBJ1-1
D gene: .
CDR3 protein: CAIRTDRANTEAFF
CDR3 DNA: TGTGCCATCAGGACGGACAGAGCGAACACTGAAGCTTTCTTT

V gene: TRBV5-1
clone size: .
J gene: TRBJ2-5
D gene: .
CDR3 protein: CASRLGAGQETQYF
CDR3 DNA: TGCGCCAGCAGGTTGGGGGCTGGACAAGAGACCCAGTACTTC

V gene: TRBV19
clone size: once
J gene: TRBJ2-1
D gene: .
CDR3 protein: CASSIPSSYNEQFF
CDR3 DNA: TGTGCCAGTAGTATACCGAGCTCCTACAATGAGCAGTTCTTC

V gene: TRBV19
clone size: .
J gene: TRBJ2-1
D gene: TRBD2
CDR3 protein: CASSIWTSGSGNEQFF
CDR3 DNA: TGTGCCAGTAGTATTTGGACTAGCGGGAGTGGGAATGAGCAGTTCTTC

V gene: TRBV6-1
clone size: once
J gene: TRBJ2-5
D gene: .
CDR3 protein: CASSEPETQYF
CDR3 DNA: TGTGCCAGCAGTGAACCGGAGACCCAGTACTTC

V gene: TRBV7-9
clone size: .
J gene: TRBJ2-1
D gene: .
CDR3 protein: CASSSTEYNEQFF
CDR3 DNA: TGTGCCAGCAGTTCTACAGAGTACAATGAGCAGTTCTTC

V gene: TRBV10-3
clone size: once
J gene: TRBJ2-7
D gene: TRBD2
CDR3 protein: CAISEGQGGAYEQYF
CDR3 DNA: TGTGCCATCAGTGAGGGGCAGGGAGGGGCCTACGAGCAGTACTTC

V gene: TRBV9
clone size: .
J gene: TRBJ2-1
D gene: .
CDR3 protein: CASSPSGSSYNEQFF
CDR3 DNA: TGTGCCAGCAGCCCCTCGGGGAGCTCCTACAATGAGCAGTTCTTC

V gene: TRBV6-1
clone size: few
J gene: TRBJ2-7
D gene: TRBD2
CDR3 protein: CASIGLAGGPYEQYF
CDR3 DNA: TGTGCCAGCATAGGACTAGCGGGAGGGCCTTACGAGCAGTACTTC

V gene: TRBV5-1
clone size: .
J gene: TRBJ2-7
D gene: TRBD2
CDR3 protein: CASSSVASGSHEQYF
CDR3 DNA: TGCGCCAGCAGCTCCGTGGCTAGCGGGAGCCACGAGCAGTACTTC

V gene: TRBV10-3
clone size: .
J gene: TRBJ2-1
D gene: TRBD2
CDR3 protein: CAISGTSDNEQFF
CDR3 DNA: TGTGCCATCAGTGGAACTAGCGACAATGAGCAGTTCTTC

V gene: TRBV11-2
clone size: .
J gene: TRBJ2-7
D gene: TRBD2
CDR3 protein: CASSLRIAGQVEQYF
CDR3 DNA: TGTGCCAGCAGCTTAAGGATAGCGGGACAAGTCGAGCAGTACTTC

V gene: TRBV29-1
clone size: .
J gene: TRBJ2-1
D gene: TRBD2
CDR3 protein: CSVAGTSASSYNEQFF
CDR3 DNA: TGCAGCGTTGCCGGGACTAGCGCAAGCTCCTACAATGAGCAGTTCTTC

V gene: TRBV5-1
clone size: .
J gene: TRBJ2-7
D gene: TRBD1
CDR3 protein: CASSLRPPGQGGIYEQYF
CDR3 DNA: TGCGCCAGCAGCTTGAGGCCCCCGGGACAGGGTGGAATCTACGAGCAGTACTTC

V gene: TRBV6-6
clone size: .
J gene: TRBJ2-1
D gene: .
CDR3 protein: CASSYSTVRSYNEQFF
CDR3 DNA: TGTGCCAGCAGTTACTCAACGGTCCGCTCCTACAATGAGCAGTTCTTC

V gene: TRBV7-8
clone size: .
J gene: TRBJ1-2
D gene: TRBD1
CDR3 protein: CASSPKTGVNYGYTF
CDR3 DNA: TGTGCCAGCAGCCCAAAGACAGGGGTTAACTATGGCTACACCTTC

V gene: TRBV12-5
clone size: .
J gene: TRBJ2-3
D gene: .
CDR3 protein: CASGLGQSPSTDTQYF
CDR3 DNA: TGTGCTAGTGGTTTGGGGCAGTCGCCTAGCACAGATACGCAGTATTTT

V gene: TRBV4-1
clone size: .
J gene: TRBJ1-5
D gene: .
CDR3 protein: CASSQIGSNQPQHF
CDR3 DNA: TGCGCCAGCAGCCAAATCGGTAGCAATCAGCCCCAGCATTTT

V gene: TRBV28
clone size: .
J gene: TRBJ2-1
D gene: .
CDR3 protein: CASRTLTYNEQFF
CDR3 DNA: TGTGCCAGCCGGACTCTGACCTACAATGAGCAGTTCTTC

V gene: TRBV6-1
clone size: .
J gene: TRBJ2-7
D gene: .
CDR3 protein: CASSPRYNEQYF
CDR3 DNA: TGTGCCAGCAGTCCCCGCTATAACGAGCAGTACTTC

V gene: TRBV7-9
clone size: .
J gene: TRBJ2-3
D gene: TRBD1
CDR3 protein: CASSSTTGKGYTDTQYF
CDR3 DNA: TGTGCCAGCAGCTCCACGACAGGGAAAGGTTATACAGATACGCAGTATTTT

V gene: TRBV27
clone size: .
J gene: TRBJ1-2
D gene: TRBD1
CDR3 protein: CASRPRGQARSPTGYTF
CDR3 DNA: TGTGCCAGCAGACCGAGGGGACAGGCCCGGTCCCCGACTGGCTACACCTTC

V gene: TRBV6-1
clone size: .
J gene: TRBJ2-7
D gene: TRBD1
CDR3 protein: CASSDGTGSYEQYF
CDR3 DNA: TGTGCCAGCAGTGACGGGACAGGGAGCTACGAGCAGTACTTC

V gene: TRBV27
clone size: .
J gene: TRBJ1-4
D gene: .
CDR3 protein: CASSYRSPNEKLFF
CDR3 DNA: TGTGCCAGCAGTTACAGGTCCCCAAATGAAAAACTGTTTTTT

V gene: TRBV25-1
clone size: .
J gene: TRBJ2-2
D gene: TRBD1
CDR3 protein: CASSRIEGQGPGELFF
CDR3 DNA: TGTGCCAGCAGTCGGATCGAGGGACAGGGTCCCGGGGAGCTGTTTTTT

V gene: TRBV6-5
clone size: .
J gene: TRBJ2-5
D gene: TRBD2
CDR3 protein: CASSVAGETQYF
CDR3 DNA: TGTGCCAGCAGTGTAGCGGGAGAGACCCAGTACTTC

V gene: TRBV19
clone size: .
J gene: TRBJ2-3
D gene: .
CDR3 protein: CASSMAQGTDTQYF
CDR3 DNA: TGTGCCAGTAGTATGGCTCAGGGCACAGATACGCAGTATTTT

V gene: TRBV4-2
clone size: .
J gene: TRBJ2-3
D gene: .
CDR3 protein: CASSQDPGGVTDTQYF
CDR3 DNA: TGTGCCAGCAGCCAAGATCCGGGGGGCGTGACAGATACGCAGTATTTT

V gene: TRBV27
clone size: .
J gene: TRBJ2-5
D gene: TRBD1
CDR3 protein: CASRAGGRETQYF
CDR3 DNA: TGTGCCAGCCGAGCAGGGGGCCGGGAGACCCAGTACTTC

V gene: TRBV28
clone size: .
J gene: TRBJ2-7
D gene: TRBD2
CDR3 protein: CASSLGGNEQYF
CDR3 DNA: TGTGCCAGCAGTTTGGGGGGGAACGAGCAGTACTTC

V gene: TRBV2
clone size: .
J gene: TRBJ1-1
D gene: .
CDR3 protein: CASSETANTEAFF
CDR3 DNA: TGTGCCAGCAGTGAAACAGCGAACACTGAAGCTTTCTTT

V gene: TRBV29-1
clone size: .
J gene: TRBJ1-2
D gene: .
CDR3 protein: CSVVQGYGYTF
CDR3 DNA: TGCAGCGTTGTACAGGGATATGGCTACACCTTC

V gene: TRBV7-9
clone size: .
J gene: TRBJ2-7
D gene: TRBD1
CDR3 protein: CASSPDQDRGSYEQYF
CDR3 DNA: TGTGCCAGCAGCCCGGATCAGGACAGGGGGTCCTACGAGCAGTACTTC

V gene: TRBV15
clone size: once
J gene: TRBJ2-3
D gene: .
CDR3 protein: CATSREVRKLTDTQYF
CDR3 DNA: TGTGCCACCAGCAGAGAAGTCAGGAAGTTAACAGATACGCAGTATTTT

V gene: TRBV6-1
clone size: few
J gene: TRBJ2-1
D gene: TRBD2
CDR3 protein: CASSESSGSSNEQFF
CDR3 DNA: TGTGCCAGCAGTGAATCTAGCGGGAGTTCAAATGAGCAGTTCTTC

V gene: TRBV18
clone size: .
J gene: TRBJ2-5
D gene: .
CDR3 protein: CASQVPRETQYF
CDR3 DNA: TGTGCCAGCCAAGTCCCACGGGAGACCCAGTACTTC

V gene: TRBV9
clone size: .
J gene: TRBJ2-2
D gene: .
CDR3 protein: CASSPVAWGDTGELFF
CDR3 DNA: TGTGCCAGCAGCCCGGTTGCTTGGGGGGACACCGGGGAGCTGTTTTTT

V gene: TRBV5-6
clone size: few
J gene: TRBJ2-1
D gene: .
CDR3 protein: CASSSVRSYNEQFF
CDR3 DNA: TGTGCCAGCAGCTCCGTTCGCTCCTACAATGAGCAGTTCTTC

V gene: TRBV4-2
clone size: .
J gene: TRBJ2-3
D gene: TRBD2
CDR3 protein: CASSQDRAGGTDTQYF
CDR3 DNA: TGTGCCAGCAGCCAAGATAGGGCGGGAGGCACAGATACGCAGTATTTT

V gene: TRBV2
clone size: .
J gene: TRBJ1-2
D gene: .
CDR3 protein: CASSWTQSNYGYTF
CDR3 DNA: TGTGCCAGCAGTTGGACTCAGAGTAACTATGGCTACACCTTC

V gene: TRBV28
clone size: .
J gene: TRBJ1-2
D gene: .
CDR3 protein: CASSLGGFLVYGYTF
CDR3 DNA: TGTGCCAGCAGTTTAGGCGGGTTCCTGGTCTATGGCTACACCTTC

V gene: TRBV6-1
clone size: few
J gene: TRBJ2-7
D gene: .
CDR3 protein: CASSEFVSASYSTYEQYF
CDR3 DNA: TGTGCCAGCAGTGAATTTGTGAGCGCTAGCTACAGTACCTACGAGCAGTACTTC

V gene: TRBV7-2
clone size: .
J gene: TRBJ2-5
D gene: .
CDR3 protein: CASTKGREWQETQYF
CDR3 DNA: TGTGCCAGCACTAAGGGTCGGGAGTGGCAAGAGACCCAGTACTTC

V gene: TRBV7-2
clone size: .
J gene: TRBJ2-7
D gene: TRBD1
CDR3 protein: CASSLTGGYEQYF
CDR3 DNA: TGTGCCAGCAGCTTAACAGGGGGCTACGAGCAGTACTTC

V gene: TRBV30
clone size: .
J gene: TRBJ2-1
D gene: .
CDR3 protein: CAWSGGLGSYNEQFF
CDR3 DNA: TGTGCCTGGAGTGGGGGCCTCGGCTCCTACAATGAGCAGTTCTTC

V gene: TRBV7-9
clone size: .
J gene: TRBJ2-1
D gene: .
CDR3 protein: CASSQYSSAGDIVHNEQFF
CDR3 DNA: TGTGCCAGCAGCCAATACTCTTCGGCAGGGGATATCGTTCACAATGAGCAGTTCTTC